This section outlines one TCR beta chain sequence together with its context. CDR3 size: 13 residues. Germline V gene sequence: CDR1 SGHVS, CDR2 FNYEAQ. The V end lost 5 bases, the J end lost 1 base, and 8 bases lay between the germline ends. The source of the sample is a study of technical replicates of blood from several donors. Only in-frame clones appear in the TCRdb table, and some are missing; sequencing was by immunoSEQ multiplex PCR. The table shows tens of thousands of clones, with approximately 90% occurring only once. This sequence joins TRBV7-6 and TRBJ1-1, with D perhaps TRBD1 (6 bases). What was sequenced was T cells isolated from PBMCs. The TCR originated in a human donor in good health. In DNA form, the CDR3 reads TGTGCCAGCAGCCAAGGGGGGAACACTGAAGCTTTCTTT. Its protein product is CASSQGGNTEAFF.